This TCR beta chain was profiled in a study of blood T cell repertoires in COVID-19. Whole-study context: Sources were T cells, B-cell-depleted T cells, or PBMCs; the material itself was cDNA or gDNA.

Method: immunoSEQ multiplex PCR; TCRdb's copy keeps in-frame clones and lacks some. The sample lists roughly 100,000 clones, about 90% occurring once. CDR3 length: 13 residues. With 5 bases removed from V and 9 bases from J, the gap between germline ends came to 15 bases. Germline V gives CDR1 LNHDA, CDR2 SQIVND (reference sequence). Sequenced: peripheral blood. The gene calls are TRBV19 and TRBJ2-3; a possible D gene is TRBD2 (5 bases). This sequence was found in a human donor in a cohort sampled during active COVID-19. This chain's CDR3 is CASSASRGATQYF. CDR3 bases: TGTGCCAGTAGTGCATCTCGGGGTGCGACGCAGTATTTT. Full variable domain (missing parts from reference TRBV19 and TRBJ2-3): DGGITQSPKYLFRKEGQNVTLSCEQNLNHDAMYWYRQDPGQGLRLIYYSQIVNDFQKGDIAEGYSVSREKKESFPLTVTSAQKNPTAFYLCASSASRGATQYFGPGTRLTVL.